The T cell receptor beta chain described here comes from a study of T cell responses to AZD1222 COVID-19 vaccine. TCRdb's table, derived via immunoSEQ multiplex PCR, lists solely in-frame clones and lacks some. This sample has 200,000 or so clones; about 94% occur once, and the top ten carry roughly 10%. Germline V lookup: CDR1 SGHNT, CDR2 YYREEE (reference sequence). Trimming took off 1 base at V and 5 bases at J, with 12 bases between the two ends. The CDR3 totals 14 residues. This clone showed up just once. The V gene is TRBV5-4, the J gene TRBJ1-2, with a tentative D call TRBD1 (6 bases). Sequencing used peripheral blood, obtained on day 0 of AZD1222 vaccination. The origin of this receptor is an adult in good health. The CDR3 DNA reads TGTGCCAGCAGCTTGAGGGGGGCCCCTTATGGCTACACCTTC. Translated, it gives CASSLRGAPYGYTF.